These 20 T cell receptor beta chains share one sample of origin, sequenced in a study of T cells in localized non-small cell lung cancer. Repertoires were generated with immunoSEQ multiplex PCR, while TCRdb's copy carries only in-frame clones and drops some. The table lists approximately 70,000 clones, about 90% of them singletons. This specimen was peripheral blood, taken before any cancer treatment. The receptors originated from a male donor at least 60 years old with stage III squamous cell lung carcinoma.

The genes are TRBV4-2 and TRBJ2-2; TRBD2 matches at 8 bases. Germline-derived CDR1 and CDR2 are LGHNA and YNFKEQ. This CDR3 region has 17 residues. V lost 0 bases and J lost 7; bases outside the gene matches: 10. In DNA, the CDR3 is TGTGCCAGCAGCCAAGATATTGGTCGGGGGGGCATCGGGGAGCTGTTTTTT. Its protein is CASSQDIGRGGIGELFF.

The table lists this clone with a count of one. The V and J genes are TRBV2 and TRBJ2-6; D is uncertain. The CDR3 extends over 15 amino acids. CDR1 and CDR2 from the germline V gene are SNHLY and FYNNEI. V was shortened by 7 bases and J by 0 bases, with 10 bases between the two germline ends. The CDR3 sequence is CASTTPSSGANVLTF. In DNA form, the CDR3 reads TGTGCCAGCACGACGCCGAGCTCTGGGGCCAACGTCCTGACTTTC.

The chain couples TRBV9 to TRBJ1-3; D gene unclear. The CDR3 sequence is 15 residues long. V was pared by 4 bases and J by 0 bases, with 11 bases between. Germline CDR1 reads SGDLS; CDR2 reads YYNGEE. Written as DNA, the CDR3 is TGTGCCAGCAGCCTCGACGGTAGCTCTGGAAACACCATATATTTT. Translation gives CASSLDGSSGNTIYF.

The CDR3 region is CASSKGETGNTIYF. In DNA form, the CDR3 reads TGTGCCAGCAGCAAAGGAGAGACAGGAAACACCATATATTTT. The chain combines TRBV21-1 with TRBJ1-3; TRBD1, the table's D call, lacks a check against the DNA. TRBV21-1 is shown as a pseudogene. CDR3 length: 14 amino acids.

The chain carries TRBV6-6 and TRBJ1-1; the D gene is possibly TRBD1 (6 bases). Germline values: CDR1 MNHNY, CDR2 SVGAGI (reference sequence). The CDR3 is 14 residues long. Trimming shortened V by 6 bases and J by 5 bases, and 16 bases separated the two germline ends. This chain's CDR3 is CASSRRGGGTEAFF. The CDR3, as DNA: TGTGCCAGCAGCCGAAGGGGGGGTGGAACTGAAGCTTTCTTT.

The V and J genes are TRBV6-4 and TRBJ2-5, with a possible D match to TRBD2 (6 bases). The germline V gene has CDR1 MRHNA and CDR2 SNTAGT. There are 17 residues in the CDR3. V shed 4 bases and J shed 4 bases, with 22 bases lying between them. CDR3 protein: CASSVPRWRDLGETQYF. The DNA of the CDR3 is TGTGCCAGCAGTGTTCCTCGCTGGCGGGACCTTGGAGAGACCCAGTACTTC.

The V and J genes are TRBV6-1 and TRBJ1-5, with D possibly TRBD1 on 5 matching bases. CDR1 and CDR2 from the germline V gene are MNHNS and SASEGT. Trimming stripped 3 bases from V and 2 bases from J, with 5 bases between. This CDR3 contains 13 residues. The CDR3: CASSEGGNQPQHF. CDR3 in DNA: TGTGCCAGCAGTGAGGGGGGCAATCAGCCCCAGCATTTT.

The chain combines TRBV6-5 with TRBJ2-2; 7 nucleotides align to TRBD2. This CDR3 is built from 13 residues. J was trimmed by 3 bases and V by 7 bases; bases with no gene match: 2. Germline CDR1 reads MNHEY; CDR2 reads SVGAGI. CDR3 nucleotide sequence: TGTGCCAGCAACCGGGGGGACACCGGGGAGCTGTTTTTT. It codes for CASNRGDTGELFF.

This rearrangement joins TRBV29-1 to TRBJ1-2; D remains unclear. The CDR3 has 12 amino acids. The ends were cut back, 3 bases at V and 7 bases at J, with 12 bases in the middle. From germline, CDR1 is SQVTM and CDR2 ANQGSEA. Written as DNA, the CDR3 is TGCAGCGTTGACGTCGGACTTGGTGGCTACACCTTC. This sequence encodes CSVDVGLGGYTF.

The chain employs TRBV7-6 and TRBJ2-2; 9 nucleotides line up with TRBD2. V was pared by 5 bases and J by 5 bases, with 18 bases of the junction left unmatched. This CDR3 contains 19 residues. The germline V gene has CDR1 SGHVS and CDR2 FNYEAQ. Here the CDR3 reads CASSRLDSGGGARTGELFF. The CDR3 nucleotides are TGTGCCAGCAGCCGCTTGGATTCCGGCGGGGGGGCCAGGACCGGGGAGCTGTTTTTT. Together with reference TRBV7-6 and TRBJ2-2, the CDR3 gives the full variable domain: GAGVSQSPRYKVTKRGQDVALRCDPISGHVSLYWYRQALGQGPEFLTYFNYEAQQDKSGLPNDRFSAERPEGSISTLTIQRTEQRDSAMYRCASSRLDSGGGARTGELFFGEGSRLTVL.

V and J are TRBV19 and TRBJ2-1, with 11 bases lining up with TRBD2. The CDR3 is 16 residues long. V dropped 6 bases and J dropped 4; count of bases not matched to a gene: 8. CDR1 LNHDA and CDR2 SQIVND come from the germline V gene (reference sequence). CDR3 DNA: TGTGCCAGTAGCAATGAGAGACTAGCGGGGTACAATGAGCAGTTCTTC. Encoded protein: CASSNERLAGYNEQFF.

This rearrangement joins TRBV12-1 to TRBJ2-7. TRBV12-1 is shown as a pseudogene. The CDR3 is 15 amino acids. CDR3 in amino acids: CASSYRRSREYEQYV. The CDR3 nucleotides read TGTGCCAGCAGCTATCGGCGAAGCAGGGAGTACGAGCAGTACGTC.

This clone has just one count. The chain uses TRBV5-6 and TRBJ1-4; a possible D gene is TRBD1 (6 bases). V was trimmed by 3 bases and J by 7 bases, leaving 10 bases between them. The CDR3 contains 13 residues. Germline assignment: CDR1 SGHDT and CDR2 YYEEEE. This CDR3 reads CASSWGTSEKLFF. The CDR3 DNA follows: TGTGCCAGCAGCTGGGGGACATCTGAAAAACTGTTTTTT.

This clone was seen a handful of times. The rearrangement joins TRBV29-1 to TRBJ2-5; maybe TRBD1 (8 bases). Germline CDR1 and CDR2: SQVTM and ANQGSEA. Trimming left V 6 bases short and J 4 bases short, with 18 bases between. This CDR3 is 14 amino acids long. CDR3 coding DNA: TGCAGCGTAGTAAGGACAGGGAGGGGAGAGACCCAGTACTTC. Amino acid sequence: CSVVRTGRGETQYF. Full variable domain (outside the CDR3, taken from reference TRBV29-1 and TRBJ2-5): SAVISQKPSRDICQRGTSLTIQCQVDSQVTMMFWYRQQPGQSLTLIATANQGSEATYESGFVIDKFPISRPNLTFSTLTVSNMSPEDSSIYLCSVVRTGRGETQYFGPGTRLLVL.

The chain has TRBV9 and TRBJ2-5; D possibly corresponds to TRBD1 (6 bases). The CDR3 length is 14 residues. V lost 3 bases and J lost 5, with 14 bases in between. Germline assignment: CDR1 SGDLS and CDR2 YYNGEE. The CDR3, as DNA: TGTGCCAGCAGCGGAACAGGGAGAACGGAGACCCAGTACTTC. This gives the protein CASSGTGRTETQYF.

The count of this clone is one. The CDR3 loop is CASSPEAGSGGYTF. The CDR3, as DNA: TGTGCCAGCAGCCCCGAGGCAGGTAGCGGCGGCTACACCTTC. The chain combines TRBV6-5 with TRBJ1-2; D gene ambiguous. This CDR3 is built from 14 residues. Germline CDR1 and CDR2: MNHEY and SVGAGI. V dropped 6 bases and J dropped 8 bases, with 19 bases sitting between them.

The chain carries TRBV7-2 and TRBJ1-6; 9 bases map to TRBD1. The V segment lost 3 bases and the J segment 1 base; nucleotides outside the gene matches: 7. The CDR3 has 18 residues. Germline CDR1 reads SGHTA; CDR2 reads FQGNSA. The CDR3 DNA reads as TGTGCCAGCAGCTTGGGAAGGGACAGGGTGTCCTATAATTCACCCCTCCACTTT. The encoded protein is CASSLGRDRVSYNSPLHF.

The V and J genes are TRBV5-8 and TRBJ1-2; no clear D. From germline, CDR1 is SGHTS and CDR2 YDEGEE. V was cut by 2 bases and J by 0 bases, with 8 bases left in between. The CDR3 contains 14 residues. The CDR3 loop reads CASSFEVPNYGYTF. CDR3 in DNA: TGTGCCAGCAGCTTTGAAGTTCCTAACTATGGCTACACCTTC.

This clone was found a few times. This chain connects TRBV6-6 to TRBJ2-1; a possible D gene is TRBD1 (6 bases). Germline assignment: CDR1 MNHNY and CDR2 SVGAGI (reference sequence). The CDR3 length is 13 residues. The V end was cut by 8 bases, the J end by 4 bases, with 12 bases between. CDR3 loop: CASGAGDYNEQFF. In DNA form, the CDR3 reads TGTGCCAGCGGGGCAGGGGATTACAATGAGCAGTTCTTC.

The rearrangement uses TRBV7-9 and TRBJ1-2; TRBD1 matches 7 bases. With V trimmed by 3 bases and J by 8 bases, 6 bases remained unmatched. Germline V lookup: CDR1 SEHNR, CDR2 FQNEAQ (reference sequence). The CDR3 consists of 13 residues. The CDR3 DNA sequence: TGTGCCAGCAGCTTCGACAGGGTTGGCGGCTACACCTTC. It specifies CASSFDRVGGYTF.